The clone carrying this TCR beta chain was detected only a few times. Its antigen is undetermined. PCR involved 60 Vbeta and 13 Jbeta primers. Clones were read by immunoSEQ multiplex PCR, and TCRdb kept only the in-frame ones, dropping some. The sample contains 150,000 to 250,000 clones, roughly 85% of which appear only once. This record comes from a study of cytomegalovirus exposure and HLA in healthy donors. Study findings and constraints: Most TCR sequences were uncommon, yet certain public TCRs appeared in many donors.

This CDR3 region has 15 residues. Trimming stripped 1 base from V and 3 bases from J, with 13 bases between. Germline V gives CDR1 MGHRA, CDR2 YSYEKL. V gene TRBV4-1 combines with J gene TRBJ2-7; D not resolved. The clonotype was recovered from a woman aged 25-40 years in good health and CMV-seropositive. The sequenced sample was PBMCs. CDR3 DNA sequence: TGCGCCAGCAGCCAAGGGGTCGGGTCTCGCTACGAGCAGTACTTC. Its translation is CASSQGVGSRYEQYF.